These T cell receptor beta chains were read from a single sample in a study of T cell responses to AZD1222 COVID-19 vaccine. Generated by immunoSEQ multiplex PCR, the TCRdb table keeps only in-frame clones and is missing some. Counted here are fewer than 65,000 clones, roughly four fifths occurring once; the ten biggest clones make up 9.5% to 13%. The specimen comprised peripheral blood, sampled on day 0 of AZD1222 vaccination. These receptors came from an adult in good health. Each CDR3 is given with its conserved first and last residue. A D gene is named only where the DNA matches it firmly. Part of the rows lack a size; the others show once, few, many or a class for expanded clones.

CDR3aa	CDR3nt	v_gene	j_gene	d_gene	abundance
CASSLIEVVGYGYTF	TGTGCCAGCAGCTTGATCGAGGTGGTAGGCTATGGCTACACCTTC	TRBV5-5	TRBJ1-2	.	.
CASSQGRPSIWFF	TGTGCCAGCAGCCAAGGGCGGCCCTCAATTTGGTTCTTC	TRBV14	TRBJ2-1	.	few
CASTRLEGTSGGYTF	TGTGCCAGCACTAGACTTGAGGGGACCTCAGGAGGCTACACCTTC	TRBV6-5	TRBJ1-2	.	once
CASSKARSYEQYF	TGTGCCAGCAGCAAGGCTCGCTCCTACGAGCAGTACTTC	TRBV4-2	TRBJ2-7	.	.
CASSSNYGYTF	TGCGCCAGCAGCTCTAACTATGGCTACACCTTC	TRBV5-1	TRBJ1-2	.	.
CASRTPTGSFPRTSTDTQYF	TGCGCCAGCAGGACCCCGACAGGGTCCTTCCCTCGAACTAGCACAGATACGCAGTATTTT	TRBV5-1	TRBJ2-3	TRBD1	.
CASSDRGRREAFF	TGTGCCAGCAGTGATCGGGGGAGAAGGGAAGCTTTCTTT	TRBV2	TRBJ1-1	.	.
CASSTRLVYGYTF	TGTGCCAGCAGCACCCGACTAGTCTATGGCTACACCTTC	TRBV7-9	TRBJ1-2	.	few
CASSQRRGSEQFF	TGCGCCAGCAGTCAGCGTCGTGGCAGCGAGCAGTTCTTC	TRBV23-1	TRBJ2-1	.	.
CASSVGTPNEKLFF	TGTGCCAGCAGCGTAGGGACCCCTAATGAAAAACTGTTTTTT	TRBV9	TRBJ1-4	.	.
CASSSRQFNEQFF	TGTGCCAGTAGTAGCCGGCAGTTCAATGAGCAGTTCTTC	TRBV19	TRBJ2-1	.	once
CASSLAGPAEAFF	TGCGCCAGCAGCTTGGCCGGTCCGGCTGAAGCTTTCTTT	TRBV5-1	TRBJ1-1	.	.
CASTAGQGRETQYF	TGCGCCAGCACCGCGGGACAGGGCAGGGAGACCCAGTACTTC	TRBV5-1	TRBJ2-5	TRBD1	.
CASSLFSSGSSYNEQFF	TGCGCCAGCAGCTTGTTCTCTAGCGGGAGTTCTTACAATGAGCAGTTCTTC	TRBV5-1	TRBJ2-1	TRBD2	.
CASSFKAVDTGELFF	TGTGCCAGCAGTTTCAAGGCAGTAGACACCGGGGAGCTGTTTTTT	TRBV5-4	TRBJ2-2	.	medium-sized
CASSYLTSGNYEQYF	TGTGCCAGCAGTTATTTGACTAGCGGGAACTACGAGCAGTACTTC	TRBV27	TRBJ2-7	TRBD2	.
CAWSVGVSGGYSTDTQYF	TGTGCCTGGAGTGTCGGGGTATCAGGGGGCTATAGCACAGATACGCAGTATTTT	TRBV30	TRBJ2-3	TRBD1	.
CASSQNRQGGQPQHF	TGCGCCAGCAGCCAAAACAGACAGGGCGGTCAGCCCCAGCATTTT	TRBV4-1	TRBJ1-5	TRBD1	.
CASSTDQPQHF	TGTGCCAGTAGTACCGATCAGCCCCAGCATTTT	TRBV19	TRBJ1-5	.	.
CASSYLRSERGNEQFF	TGTGCCAGCAGTTATTTACGGTCAGAGAGGGGCAATGAGCAGTTCTTC	TRBV6-5	TRBJ2-1	.	.
CASSPQGGANVYTEAFF	TGTGCCAGCTCACCTCAAGGGGGGGCGAACGTATACACTGAAGCTTTCTTT	TRBV18	TRBJ1-1	.	once